The T cell receptor (beta chain) described here comes from a study of T cell repertoires in cytomegalovirus infection (dated by TCRdb to about 2019). Looking at the study overall: Peptide stimulations targeted recently identified HLA-C-restricted CMV epitopes, whose presentation resists viral immunomodulation, together with well-studied HLA-B-restricted epitopes. Donor HLA type was relevant to the analysis, because carriage of CMV infection together with the matching HLA type was indicated by public TCR beta signatures.

The germline V gene yields MNHEY for CDR1 and SVGAGI for CDR2. Trimming at the junction amounts to 1 base on V and 3 bases on J, and the germline ends lie 13 bases apart. The CDR3 covers 16 residues, taking in both the cysteine and the phenylalanine. The retained sequence is limited to the CDR3, 48 bases, with the frame set at the first base. The sequencer was an Illumina HiSeq 1500. Clones were called with MiXCR by TCRdb after fastp trimmed the public reads at Q25, and only in-frame beta chains were retained. Rows are unified per CDR3 protein, each entry keeping the most common DNA and genes. The sample yields roughly 700,000 distinct CDR3 sequences; 30% to 40% were counted once. The ten largest clones take up roughly 18% of the sample. For this clonotype: What this receptor recognizes is not known. Per-base quality was not reported, and no clone a single base away is much larger than it.

Per the publication, the treatment or condition label means: in vitro stimulation with specific CMV peptide epitopes to enrich CMV-specific T cells. What the work shows at the level of the full study, not this receptor alone: The ex vivo response was dominated by HLA-C-restricted CMV-specific TCR beta clonotypes, which also provided the single most frequent clonotype in two of eight donors. In both this cohort and an independent roughly 350-donor cohort, the cumulative frequency of public TCR beta family members distinguished carriers of CMV infection plus the relevant HLA type.

This TCR came from a human donor in good health (CMV status not recorded). Some clones in this sample may be carry-over from other donors' samples. The material was cultured PBMCs, obtained from culture after CMV antigen stimulation. The rearrangement combines TRBV6-5 with TRBJ2-1; the D gene is perhaps TRBD1, on 6 matching bases. The DNA sequence reads TGTGCCAGCAGTTACTTACAGGGCCGATACTACAATGAGCAGTTCTTC. Protein translation: CASSYLQGRYYNEQFF.